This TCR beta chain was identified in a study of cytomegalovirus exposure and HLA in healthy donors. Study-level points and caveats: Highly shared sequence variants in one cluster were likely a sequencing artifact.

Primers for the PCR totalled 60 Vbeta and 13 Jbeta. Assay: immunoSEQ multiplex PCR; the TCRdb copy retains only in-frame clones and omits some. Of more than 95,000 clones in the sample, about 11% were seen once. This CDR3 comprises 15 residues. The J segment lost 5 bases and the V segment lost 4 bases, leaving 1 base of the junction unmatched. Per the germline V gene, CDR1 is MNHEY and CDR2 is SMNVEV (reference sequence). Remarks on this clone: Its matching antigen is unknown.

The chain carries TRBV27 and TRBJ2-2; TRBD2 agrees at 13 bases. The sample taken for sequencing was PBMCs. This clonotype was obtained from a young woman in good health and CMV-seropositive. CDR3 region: CASSSGLAGTGELFF. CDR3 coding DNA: TGTGCCAGCAGTTCGGGACTAGCGGGAACCGGGGAGCTGTTTTTT.